This T cell receptor beta chain was retrieved from a study of OX40 agonist ivuxolimab in advanced cancers. Study context: Patient treatment consisted of intravenous ivuxolimab administration every 2 weeks at 0.01 to 10 mg/kg. Partial response was recorded in three patients: one hepatocellular carcinoma and two cutaneous melanoma cases.

V lost 5 bases to trimming and J lost 2 bases, with 12 bases between them. Per germline, CDR1 ENHRY and CDR2 SYGVKD. The CDR3 has 14 amino acids. Produced via immunoSEQ multiplex PCR; TCRdb's table is partial and in-frame only. The sample holds about 61,000 clones, approximately 92% seen once. The chain employs TRBV10-3 and TRBJ2-5, with D perhaps matching TRBD2 (7 bases). This sequence was found in an adult with an advanced solid tumor such as melanoma, head and neck, liver or kidney cancer. Material: CD4+ or CD8+ T cells sorted from blood, obtained in a trial of the OX40 agonist ivuxolimab. CDR3 residues: CAISREGEQETQYF. In DNA form, the CDR3 reads TGTGCCATCAGTAGGGAGGGGGAACAAGAGACCCAGTACTTC.